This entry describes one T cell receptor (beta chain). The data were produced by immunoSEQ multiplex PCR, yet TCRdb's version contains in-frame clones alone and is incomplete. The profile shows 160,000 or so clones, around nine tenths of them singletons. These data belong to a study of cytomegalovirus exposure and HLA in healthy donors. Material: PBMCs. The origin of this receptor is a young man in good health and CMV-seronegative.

CDR3 sequence: CASSYGRANYGYTF. The DNA of the CDR3 is TGTGCCAGCAGTTACGGCAGGGCCAACTATGGCTACACCTTC. The V call is TRBV6-5, the J call TRBJ1-2; D is possibly TRBD1 (5 bases). Per germline, CDR1 MNHEY and CDR2 SVGAGI. The CDR3 loop spans 14 amino acids. V was trimmed by 2 bases and J by 2 bases, leaving 9 bases between them.